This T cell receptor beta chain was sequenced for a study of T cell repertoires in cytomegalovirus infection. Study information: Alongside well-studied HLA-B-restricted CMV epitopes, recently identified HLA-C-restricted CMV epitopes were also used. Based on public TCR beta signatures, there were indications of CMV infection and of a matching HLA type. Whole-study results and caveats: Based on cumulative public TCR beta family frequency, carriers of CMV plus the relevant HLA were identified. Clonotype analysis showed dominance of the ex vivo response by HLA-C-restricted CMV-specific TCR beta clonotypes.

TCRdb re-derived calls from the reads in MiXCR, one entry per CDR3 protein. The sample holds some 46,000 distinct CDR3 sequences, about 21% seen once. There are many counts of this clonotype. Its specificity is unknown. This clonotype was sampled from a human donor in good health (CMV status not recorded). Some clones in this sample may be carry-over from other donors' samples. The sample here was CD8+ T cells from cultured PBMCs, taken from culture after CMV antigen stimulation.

CDR3 amino acids: CASSLSTDTQYF. DNA of the CDR3: TGTGCCAGCAGCTTATCCACAGATACGCAGTATTTT. This chain connects TRBV7-2 to TRBJ2-3; D not resolved. CDR3 length: 12 residues. V lost 2 bases, J lost 2 bases, and 2 bases lay in between. The V gene's germline CDR1 is SGHTA and CDR2 FQGNSA.